There are a few counts of the clone carrying this TCR beta chain. As yet, its antigen is unknown. The data stem from a study of monozygotic twins with cystic fibrosis. Whole-study results and caveats: In this small cohort, shared CDR3 numbers showed no association with age, concordance or disease severity. Unrelated CF individuals shared fewer identical clonotypes than monozygotic CF twins. In 13 of 16 pairs, V gene usage was closest to the co-twin's.

Measured with immunoSEQ multiplex PCR; TCRdb has only the in-frame clones, and not every one. The table has tens of thousands of clones, around 96% seen once. V shed 8 bases, J shed 2 bases, and the junction held 8 bases outside the gene matches. Germline CDR1 and CDR2: KGHSH and LQKENI. This CDR3 is built from 14 residues. The sequenced sample consisted of blood. The rearrangement links TRBV18 to TRBJ2-7; TRBD2 matches 8 bases. The sequence was obtained from a girl aged 2 to 9 with cystic fibrosis. The CDR3 loop is CASARSAGAYEQYF. CDR3 in DNA: TGTGCCAGCGCACGGTCAGCGGGGGCCTACGAGCAGTACTTC.